The 10 T cell receptor beta chains given below trace back to one sample, sequenced in a study of siplizumab effects on memory and regulatory T cells. Libraries were prepared by immunoSEQ multiplex PCR; TCRdb keeps only in-frame clonotypes and omits some of them. The sample includes over 80,000 clones, about 95% of them seen just once. Source material: non-Treg CD4+ T cells sorted from blood. These TCRs come from a human donor in good health.

The chain joins TRBV15 to TRBJ2-5, with D perhaps matching TRBD1 or TRBD2 (5 bases each). Trimming took 1 base from V and 5 from J, leaving 11 bases between them. The CDR3 covers 14 residues. Germline CDR1 reads LNHNV; CDR2 reads YYDKDF (reference sequence). The CDR3 DNA reads TGTGCCACCAGCAGAGGTGGGGGAGTTGAGACCCAGTACTTC. This codes for CATSRGGGVETQYF.

The V gene is TRBV6-1, the J gene TRBJ1-1, with D perhaps TRBD1 (6 bases). This CDR3 has 14 residues. Germline values: CDR1 MNHNS, CDR2 SASEGT. Trimming pared 2 bases from V and 5 bases from J, leaving 12 bases between. In DNA form, the CDR3 reads TGTGCCAGCAGTGAACTCAGGGGTAGTACTGAAGCTTTCTTT. It yields the protein CASSELRGSTEAFF.

This chain connects TRBV9 to TRBJ2-2; tentatively, D is TRBD1 (6 bases). Trimming left V 3 bases short and J 4 bases short, with 13 bases between. Germline assignment: CDR1 SGDLS and CDR2 YYNGEE. The CDR3 is made up of 15 amino acids. The chain's CDR3 is CASSAQTGSTGELFF. CDR3 coding DNA: TGTGCCAGCAGCGCCCAGACAGGATCCACCGGGGAGCTGTTTTTT.

This sequence joins TRBV19 and TRBJ2-3, with 10 bases fitting TRBD2. V lost 9 bases to trimming and J lost 6 bases; unmatched junction nucleotides: 6. The CDR3 loop spans 13 amino acids. CDR1 and CDR2 from the germline V gene are LNHDA and SQIVND (reference sequence). In nucleotides, the CDR3 is TGTGCCAGCAAGCGGGAGGGCCGGGATACGCAGTATTTT. Amino acid sequence: CASKREGRDTQYF.

The J gene is TRBJ2-3, the V gene TRBV30, with 8 bases fitting TRBD1. Germline values: CDR1 GTSNPN, CDR2 SVGIG (reference sequence). Unmatched junction bases numbered 27, after V lost 3 bases and J lost 7 bases. This CDR3 spans 20 amino acids. In nucleotides, the CDR3 is TGTGCCTGGAGGAGTAAAAAGACCTGGTTGGCAGGGGGCATGGGGAATACGCAGTATTTT. Its protein product is CAWRSKKTWLAGGMGNTQYF. The whole variable domain, remainder taken from reference TRBV30 and TRBJ2-3, is SQTIHQWPATLVQPVGSPLSLECTVEGTSNPNLYWYRQAAGRGLQLLFYSVGIGQISSEVPQNLSASRPQDRQFILSSKKLLLSDSGFYLCAWRSKKTWLAGGMGNTQYFGPGTRLTVL.

This clone was observed a handful of times. The V and J genes are TRBV4-1 and TRBJ1-5; D is ambiguous. The germline CDR1 and CDR2 sequences are MGHRA and YSYEKL. Trimming left V 4 bases short and J 3 bases short, with 13 bases between. This CDR3 contains 15 residues. The CDR3 protein is CASSRWLILNQPQHF. In DNA, the CDR3 is TGCGCCAGCAGCCGGTGGTTGATCCTCAATCAGCCCCAGCATTTT.

The CDR3 reads CASSLRGTTEAFF. CDR3 coding DNA: TGTGCCAGCAGCCTCCGGGGGACCACTGAAGCTTTCTTT. The rearrangement joins TRBV11-3 to TRBJ1-1, with a tentative D call TRBD1 (5 bases). This CDR3 comprises 13 residues. Germline values: CDR1 SGHNT, CDR2 YENEEA. V shed 5 bases and J shed 4 bases, with 11 bases lying between them.

This clone was counted once. The chain combines TRBV23-1 with TRBJ2-7; D could derive from TRBD1 or TRBD2 (6 bases each). TRBV23-1 is known as an ORF, though its function is uncertain. The length of the CDR3 is 19 residues. V lost 7 bases and J lost 5, with 33 bases in between. This CDR3 reads CASTPQNSGDILLRNEQYF. The CDR3 DNA reads TGCGCCAGCACCCCCCAAAACTCGGGGGACATCCTTTTACGGAACGAGCAGTACTTC.

V gene TRBV25-1 combines with J gene TRBJ2-5; the D gene is possibly TRBD1 (6 bases). Per the germline V gene, CDR1 is MGHDK and CDR2 is SYGVNS. The CDR3 totals 14 residues. The V and J ends lost 3 bases and 4 bases respectively, with 12 bases between them. CDR3 in DNA: TGTGCCAGCAGTGAGACAGGTTGGCGAGAGACCCAGTACTTC. Residues: CASSETGWRETQYF.

The chain combines TRBV7-9 with TRBJ2-3, with D hard to call. Trimming removed 5 bases from V and 4 bases from J, with 7 bases in between. This CDR3 has 12 residues. Germline assignment: CDR1 SEHNR and CDR2 FQNEAQ (reference sequence). Written as DNA, the CDR3 is TGTGCCAGCAGCCATCCCGCAGATACGCAGTATTTT. Protein sequence: CASSHPADTQYF. The full variable domain, rest sourced from reference TRBV7-9 and TRBJ2-3, is DTGVSQNPRHKITKRGQNVTFRCDPISEHNRLYWYRQTLGQGPEFLTYFQNEAQLEKSRLLSDRFSAERPKGSFSTLEIQRTEQGDSAMYLCASSHPADTQYFGPGTRLTVL.